This T cell receptor beta chain was identified during a study of blood T cell repertoires in COVID-19. Original methodology: Estimation of nucleated cell counts relied on the amplification of reference gene primers. The table came from immunoSEQ multiplex PCR; TCRdb's copy has only in-frame clones and leaves some out. That table supplies the V and J calls and clone size; D and trimming were determined from the DNA. The data show a few hundred thousand clones, more than 85% seen once. This clone was recorded once. Recovery among Cohort 3 donors was established by two negative PCRs, clearance, or symptom resolution. The V end was cut by 6 bases, the J end by 6 bases, with 12 bases between. Germline assignment: CDR1 SGHTA and CDR2 FQGNSA. The CDR3 runs 13 residues.

Sequenced material: PBMCs or T cells enriched from blood (not recorded which). The sequence was obtained from a woman in her fifties or sixties who had recovered from COVID-19. The chain uses TRBV7-2 and TRBJ1-5, with D possibly matching TRBD1 (6 bases). This CDR3 reads CASSIRGTQPQHF. The CDR3 DNA reads TGTGCCAGCAGTATAAGGGGGACTCAGCCCCAGCATTTT.